One TCR beta chain is described in this entry. This sample is drawn from a study of CD8+ T cells in alopecia areata. From alopecia areata patients, lesional scalp punch biopsies and peripheral blood were collected. cDNA prepared by RNA extraction and subsequent reverse transcription served as the template for sequencing. Generated by immunoSEQ multiplex PCR, the TCRdb table keeps only in-frame clones and is missing some. The sample records roughly 20,000 clones, 65% to 75% being singletons. The CDR3 consists of 15 residues. V was clipped by 1 base and J by 2 bases; unmatched bases: 2. The V gene's germline CDR1 is SGHTA and CDR2 FQGTGA.

The clonotype was recovered from a human donor with alopecia areata. This chain connects TRBV7-3 to TRBJ2-3; TRBD1 agrees at 8 bases. The sample consisted of skin, taken at week 0. The CDR3 loop reads CASSLRQGTTDTQYF. The CDR3 DNA sequence: TGTGCCAGCAGCTTAAGACAGGGGACCACAGATACGCAGTATTTT.